The 3 T cell receptor beta chains below all came from one sample that was sequenced in a study of shared clonotypes between healthy human individuals. TCRdb's copy holds only in-frame clones and misses some; the assay was immunoSEQ multiplex PCR. Of some 2,000,000 clones detected, approximately 95% appear once; the ten largest clones hold about 0.13%. Sequenced material: naive CD4+ T cells sorted from blood. Subset given: CD45RA+ positively selected. The receptors were sampled from a man aged 18 to 29 in good health.

The genes are TRBV7-2 and TRBJ2-1, with 7 nucleotides matching TRBD2. The CDR3 extends over 14 amino acids. CDR1 SGHTA and CDR2 FQGNSA come from the germline V gene. The J segment lost 7 bases and the V segment lost 2 bases, leaving 5 bases of the junction unmatched. For the CDR3, the DNA is TGTGCCAGCAGCTTACTTGCGGGAGTTAATGAGCAGTTCTTC. It translates to CASSLLAGVNEQFF. Variable domain in full (rest from reference TRBV7-2 and TRBJ2-1): GAGVSQSPSNKVTEKGKDVELRCDPISGHTALYWYRQSLGQGLEFLIYFQGNSAPDKSGLPSDRFSAERTGGSVSTLTIQRTQQEDSAVYLCASSLLAGVNEQFFGPGTRLTVL.

In regard to this clone: The same CDR3 arises from other DNA sequences in this sample as well. In DNA, the CDR3 is TGTGCCAGCAGCGTAGGTAGTCAGAACACTGAAGCTTTCTTT. This sequence encodes CASSVGSQNTEAFF. V and J are TRBV9 and TRBJ1-1; unclear D gene. The V end was cut by 0 bases, the J end by 1 base, with 7 bases between. CDR3 length: 14 amino acids. The germline V gene has CDR1 SGDLS and CDR2 YYNGEE.

This clone came up once. The chain couples TRBV5-6 to TRBJ2-7; 8 nucleotides line up with TRBD1. Germline V gene data show CDR1 as SGHDT and CDR2 as YYEEEE. The CDR3 sequence is 14 residues long. V lost 4 bases and J lost 7; bases outside the gene matches: 10. The CDR3 loop reads CASSPGGIGQEQYF. The CDR3 bases are TGTGCCAGCAGCCCAGGGGGCATTGGGCAAGAGCAGTACTTC.